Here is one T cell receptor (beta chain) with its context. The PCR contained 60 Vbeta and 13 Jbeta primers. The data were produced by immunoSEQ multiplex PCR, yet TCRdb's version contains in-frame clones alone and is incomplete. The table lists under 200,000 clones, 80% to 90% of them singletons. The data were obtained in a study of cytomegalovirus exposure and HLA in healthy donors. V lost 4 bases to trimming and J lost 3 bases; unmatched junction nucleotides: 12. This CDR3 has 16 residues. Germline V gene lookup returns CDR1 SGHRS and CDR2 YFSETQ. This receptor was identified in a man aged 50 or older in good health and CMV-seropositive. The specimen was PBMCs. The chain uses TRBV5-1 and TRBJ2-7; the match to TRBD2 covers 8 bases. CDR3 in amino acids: CASSQSSSGWGYEQYF. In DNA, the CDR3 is TGCGCCAGCAGCCAATCATCTAGCGGGTGGGGCTACGAGCAGTACTTC.